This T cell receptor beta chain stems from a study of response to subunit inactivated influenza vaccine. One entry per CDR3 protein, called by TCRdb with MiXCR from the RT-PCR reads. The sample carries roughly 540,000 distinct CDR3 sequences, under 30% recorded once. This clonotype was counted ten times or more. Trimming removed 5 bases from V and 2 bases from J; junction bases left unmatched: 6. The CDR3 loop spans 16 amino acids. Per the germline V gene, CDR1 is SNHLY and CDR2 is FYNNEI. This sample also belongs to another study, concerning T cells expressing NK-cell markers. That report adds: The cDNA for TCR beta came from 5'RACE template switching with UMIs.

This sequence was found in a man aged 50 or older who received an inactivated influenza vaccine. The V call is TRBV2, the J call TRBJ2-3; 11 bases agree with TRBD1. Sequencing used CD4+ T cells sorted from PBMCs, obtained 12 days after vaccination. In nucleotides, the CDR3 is TGTGCCAGCAGTCCCGGGACAGGGGGAATCACAGATACGCAGTATTTT. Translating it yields CASSPGTGGITDTQYF.